A single sample gave rise to the 5 T cell receptor beta chains below, sequenced in a study of blood T cell repertoires in COVID-19. The table came from immunoSEQ multiplex PCR; TCRdb's copy has only in-frame clones and leaves some out. The table lists 35,000 to 45,000 clones, around nine tenths of them singletons. The sample taken for sequencing was peripheral blood. The receptors were sampled from a human donor in a cohort sampled during active COVID-19.

The chain is built from TRBV5-1 and TRBJ1-2, with D perhaps TRBD1 (5 bases). The V end lost 6 bases, the J end lost 4 bases, and 16 bases lay between the germline ends. The CDR3 runs 14 residues. Per the germline V gene, CDR1 is SGHRS and CDR2 is YFSETQ. The CDR3 is CASTFGLGGYGYTF. DNA of the CDR3: TGCGCCAGCACCTTTGGTTTGGGGGGCTATGGCTACACCTTC.

The chain carries TRBV27 and TRBJ2-7; 7 bases are a match to TRBD1. The CDR3 contains 15 residues. Per germline, CDR1 MNHEY and CDR2 SMNVEV (reference sequence). V lost 5 bases and J lost 0; bases outside the gene matches: 7. The CDR3 DNA is TGTGCCAGCAGTCCAATGACAGGGAGCTCCTACGAGCAGTACTTC. It encodes CASSPMTGSSYEQYF.

The J gene is TRBJ2-3, the V gene TRBV24-1; a possible D gene is TRBD1 (5 bases). The CDR3 extends over 16 amino acids. V was clipped by 0 bases and J by 4 bases, with 13 bases between them. Germline V gene data show CDR1 as KGHDR and CDR2 as SFDVKD. The CDR3 DNA sequence: TGTGCCACCAGTGATTTGGACAGCCGATCATCAGATACGCAGTATTTT. It encodes CATSDLDSRSSDTQYF.

This rearrangement joins TRBV7-9 to TRBJ2-5; D perhaps matches TRBD1 (5 bases). The CDR3 length is 14 residues. CDR1 is SEHNR and CDR2 is FQNEAQ in the germline V gene (reference sequence). V was clipped by 1 base and J by 2 bases, with 8 bases between them. The DNA of the CDR3 is TGTGCCAGCAGCTTAGTTGACAGTCAAGAGACCCAGTACTTC. Amino acid sequence: CASSLVDSQETQYF. Combining the CDR3 with reference TRBV7-9 and TRBJ2-5 gives the whole variable domain DTGVSQNPRHKITKRGQNVTFRCDPISEHNRLYWYRQTLGQGPEFLTYFQNEAQLEKSRLLSDRFSAERPKGSFSTLEIQRTEQGDSAMYLCASSLVDSQETQYFGPGTRLLVL.

The chain uses TRBV20-1 and TRBJ2-7; D unresolved. V lost 1 base to trimming and J lost 3 bases, with 4 bases between them. The CDR3 is 11 residues long. The germline V gene encodes CDR1 DFQATT and CDR2 SNEGSKA (reference sequence). The CDR3 spells CSARAYYEQYF. Written as DNA, the CDR3 is TGCAGTGCTAGAGCGTACTACGAGCAGTACTTC.